This TCR beta chain comes out of a study of beta chain features in type 1 diabetes. Study findings and constraints: The naive, central memory and Treg TCRB repertoires of patients appeared to be more similar to one another than those of healthy donors. Cells with high TCR expression could be over-represented when cDNA is sequenced. Diminished insertions and augmented deletions at VDJ junctions characterized type 1 diabetes patients.

This CDR3 contains 13 residues. Trimming left V 3 bases short and J 8 bases short, with 14 bases between. Per the germline V gene, CDR1 is SGDLS and CDR2 is YYNGEE. About this clone itself: Its antigen is not identified.

Each donor gave one heparinised blood draw averaging about 100 mL. Sequencing targeted expressed TCRB transcripts, as all isolated RNA had been reverse transcribed. This table comes from immunoSEQ multiplex PCR, and its TCRdb copy is limited to in-frame clones, with some not included. The sample carries 400,000 to 500,000 clones, approximately 13% recorded once. The clonotype was recovered from a young man in good health. This rearrangement joins TRBV9 to TRBJ1-2; unclear D gene. The source material was naive CD4+ T cells from blood. This CDR3 reads CASSAAPSGGYTF. In DNA form, the CDR3 reads TGTGCCAGCAGCGCCGCCCCTTCGGGAGGCTACACCTTC.